This T cell receptor beta chain originates from a study of T cell repertoires in aging, cancer and after chemotherapy (dated by TCRdb to about 2019). For the wider study: Six donor age groups were covered, ranging from 30 or younger up to 70 or older, and each group contained at least three individuals. In the solid tumor group, paired pre- and post-chemotherapy samples were obtained from brain tumor (glioblastoma) patients receiving temozolomide-based therapy. In total, the full dataset held 7.5 million to 9.5 million TCR reads. The study profiled peripheral blood TCR beta repertoires from healthy donors and cancer patients to examine immunoaging and T cell reconstitution after chemotherapy. The cohort comprised some 220 cancer patients, roughly 94 with hematological and over 110 with solid cancers, plus 95 healthy donors as a reference group. Overall results and qualifications from the work: In both cancer cohorts, median generation probability rose over the chemotherapy interval, which suggests that the repertoire was reconstituted through rebound thymic output. Compared with age-matched healthy donors, untreated patients with hematological or solid cancers had significantly lower TCR diversity and higher clonality in blood. In healthy donors, the decline in TCR diversity with age was mainly explained by loss of richness, whereas in cancer patients loss of evenness was also found to contribute. According to the authors, the repertoire data do not allow conclusions to be drawn about immunological memory after chemotherapy.

Rearranged TRB sequences spanning V, D and J segments were amplified by multiplex touch-down PCR using a mixed TRB-A/B primer pool. Illumina adapters and sample indices were attached to the amplicons in two consecutive PCR reactions using Phusion HS II polymerase. Amplicons were gel-purified with the NucleoSpin Gel and PCR Clean-up kit, then checked with Qubit and an Agilent 2100 Bioanalyzer. Sequencing of libraries was carried out on an Illumina MiSeq in 600-cycle, single-indexed, paired-end runs. The paper's processing steps were these. TRB sequences were processed with MiXCR versions 2.12 and 3.0.5. A clone was defined as each unique CDR3 nucleotide sequence, and only productive sequences supported by at least two reads were kept. Shannon diversity, evenness, clonality (one minus evenness), and alpha-parameterized diversity profiles from alpha 0 to 5 were included as repertoire metrics. The IGoR algorithm was used to calculate generation probabilities of clones in the paired pre- and post-chemotherapy samples. In-frame beta chains were kept once TCRdb had trimmed the public reads at Q25 with fastp and called clones with MiXCR. Entries are consolidated by CDR3 protein sequence, retaining the most common genes and DNA. What appears here as the V and J calls and clone size reflects TCRdb's work, not the paper's. The sample table records over 2,000 distinct CDR3 sequences; 36% of these occur just once. Approximately 25% of the sample comes from the top ten.

The CDR3 measures 15 amino acids from cysteine to phenylalanine. Only the CDR3 portion is preserved as DNA: 45 bases, with reading frame beginning at the first base. Via the germline V gene (reference sequence), CDR1 is MNHEY and CDR2 SMNVEV. The junction carries 11 bases between V and J, which are trimmed by 5 bases and 0 bases respectively. For this clonotype: Its antigen remains undetermined. Base qualities are not recorded, but no much larger clone differs from it by a single base.

Instead of sorted cells or RNA, genomic DNA extracted from peripheral blood served as the source for amplifying TCR beta rearrangements. Sample: blood. The source of this sequence is a human donor with a solid tumor. The rearrangement combines TRBV27 with TRBJ2-1, with the D gene uncertain. In nucleotides, the sequence is TGTGCCAGCAGTGGCAGCGAGAGCTCCTACAATGAGCAGTTCTTC. The translation is CASSGSESSYNEQFF.